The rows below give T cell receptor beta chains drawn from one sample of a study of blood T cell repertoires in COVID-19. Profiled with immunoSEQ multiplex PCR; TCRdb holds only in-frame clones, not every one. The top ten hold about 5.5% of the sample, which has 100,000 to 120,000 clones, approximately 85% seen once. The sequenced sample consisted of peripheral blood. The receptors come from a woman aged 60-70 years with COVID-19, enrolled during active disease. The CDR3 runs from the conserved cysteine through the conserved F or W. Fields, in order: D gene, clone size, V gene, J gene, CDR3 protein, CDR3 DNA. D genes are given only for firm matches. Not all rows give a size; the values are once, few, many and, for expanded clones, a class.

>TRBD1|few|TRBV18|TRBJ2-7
CASSLNQGADEQYF
TGTGCCAGCTCACTGAACCAGGGGGCAGACGAGCAGTACTTC
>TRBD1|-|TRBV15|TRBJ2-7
CATSRVRQGEYEQYF
TGTGCCACCAGCAGAGTGAGGCAGGGGGAATACGAGCAGTACTTC
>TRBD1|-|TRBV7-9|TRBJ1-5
CASSLEWTGSQPQHF
TGTGCCAGCAGCTTAGAGTGGACAGGGTCCCAGCCCCAGCATTTT
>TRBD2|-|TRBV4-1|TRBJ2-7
CASSQAAMRGVFSYEQYF
TGCGCCAGCAGCCAGGCGGCCATGCGGGGGGTTTTCTCCTACGAGCAGTACTTC
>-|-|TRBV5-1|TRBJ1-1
CASSLSSMNTEAFF
TGCGCCAGCAGCTTAAGCTCCATGAACACTGAAGCTTTCTTT
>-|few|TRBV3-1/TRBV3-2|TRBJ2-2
CASSQDSRVYTGELFF
TGTGCCAGCAGCCAAGATTCCAGGGTTTACACCGGGGAGCTGTTTTTT
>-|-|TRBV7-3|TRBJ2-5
CASSLSSGETQYF
TGTGCCAGCAGCTTATCCAGTGGAGAGACCCAGTACTTC
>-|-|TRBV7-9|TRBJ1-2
CASSLSTSYGYTF
TGTGCCAGCAGCTTGAGTACTTCCTATGGCTACACCTTC
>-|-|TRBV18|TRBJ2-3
CASSPRSPGGEVADTQYF
TGTGCCAGCTCACCACGGTCGCCGGGCGGGGAGGTGGCAGATACGCAGTATTTT
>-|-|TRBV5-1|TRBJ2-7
CASSPNGQLYF
TGCGCCAGCAGCCCCAACGGACAGTTGTACTTC
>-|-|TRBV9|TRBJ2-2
CASSINTGELFF
TGTGCCAGCAGCATAAACACCGGGGAGCTGTTTTTT
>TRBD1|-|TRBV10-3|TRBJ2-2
CAIRPGQGRAGELFF
TGTGCCATCAGGCCTGGACAGGGAAGGGCCGGGGAGCTGTTTTTT
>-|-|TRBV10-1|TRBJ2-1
CASSEYAGPLSYNEQFF
TGCGCCAGCAGTGAGTATGCGGGTCCCCTCTCCTACAATGAGCAGTTCTTC
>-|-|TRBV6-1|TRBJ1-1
CASSEGGQKNWWSALTEAFF
TGTGCCAGCAGTGAAGGAGGACAGAAGAACTGGTGGTCGGCTCTGACTGAAGCTTTCTTT
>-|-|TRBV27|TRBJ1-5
CASSLSRNQPQHF
TGTGCCAGCAGTTTATCGAGAAATCAGCCCCAGCATTTT
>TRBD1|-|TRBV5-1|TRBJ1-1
CASSPGSGTGNTEAFF
TGCGCCAGCAGCCCTGGTTCCGGGACAGGGAACACTGAAGCTTTCTTT
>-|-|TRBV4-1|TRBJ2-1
CASSQAFAGHNEQFF
TGCGCCAGCAGCCAAGCGTTCGCAGGTCACAATGAGCAGTTCTTC
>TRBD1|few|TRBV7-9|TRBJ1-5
CASSQPGQAQHF
TGTGCCAGCAGCCAACCGGGACAGGCCCAGCATTTT
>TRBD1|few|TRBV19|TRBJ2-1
CASSLQGAWEQFF
TGTGCCAGTAGTCTACAGGGGGCATGGGAGCAGTTCTTC
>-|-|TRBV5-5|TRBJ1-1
CASSLAPVRGNTEAFF
TGTGCCAGCAGCTTGGCGCCAGTAAGGGGGAACACTGAAGCTTTCTTT
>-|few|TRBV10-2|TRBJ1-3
CASTAAGSGNTIYF
TGCGCCAGCACCGCCGCAGGCTCTGGAAACACCATATATTTT
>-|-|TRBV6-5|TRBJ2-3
CASSRPGVSGMAQYF
TGTGCCAGCAGTCGGCCGGGGGTTTCGGGAATGGCGCAGTATTTT
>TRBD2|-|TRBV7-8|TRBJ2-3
CASSLYRGLYPTDTQYF
TGTGCCAGCAGCTTATATCGGGGACTATATCCCACAGATACGCAGTATTTT
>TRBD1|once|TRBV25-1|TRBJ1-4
CASSEDRVISREKLFF
TGTGCCAGCAGTGAGGACAGGGTAATCAGTCGAGAAAAACTGTTTTTT
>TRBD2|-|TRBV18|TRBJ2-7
CASSQGGAGPGSYEQYF
TGTGCCAGCTCACAGGGAGGGGCGGGCCCCGGCTCCTACGAGCAGTACTTC
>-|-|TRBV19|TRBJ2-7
CASRGRAYEQYF
TGTGCCAGTAGGGGCAGGGCCTACGAGCAGTACTTC
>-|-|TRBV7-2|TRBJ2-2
CASSPRSRYTGELFF
TGTGCCAGCAGCCCCAGGTCCCGCTACACCGGGGAGCTGTTTTTT
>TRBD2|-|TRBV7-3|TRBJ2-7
CASSSSGGNAYEQYF
TGTGCCAGCAGCTCTAGCGGGGGCAATGCCTACGAGCAGTACTTC
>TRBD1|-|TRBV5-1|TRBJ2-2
CASSLAGTATGELFF
TGCGCCAGCAGCTTGGCCGGGACAGCCACCGGGGAGCTGTTTTTT
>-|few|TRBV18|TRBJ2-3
CASSPQRLGPTDTQYF
TGTGCCAGCTCACCACAGCGACTGGGGCCCACAGATACGCAGTATTTT
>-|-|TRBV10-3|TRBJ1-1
CAISESGVNTEAFF
TGTGCCATCAGTGAGTCAGGGGTGAACACTGAAGCTTTCTTT
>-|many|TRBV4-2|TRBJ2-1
CASSQDPSYNEQFF
TGTGCCAGCAGCCAAGATCCCAGCTACAATGAGCAGTTCTTC
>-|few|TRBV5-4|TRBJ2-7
CASSLDGSYEQYF
TGTGCCAGCAGCTTGGACGGTTCCTACGAGCAGTACTTC
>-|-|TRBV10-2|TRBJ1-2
CASSDTDYGYTF
TGCGCCAGCAGTGATACAGACTATGGCTACACCTTC
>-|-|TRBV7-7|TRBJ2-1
CASSFQYNSYNEQFF
TGTGCTAGCAGCTTCCAGTATAACTCCTACAATGAGCAGTTCTTC
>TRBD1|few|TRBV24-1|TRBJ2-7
CATSDPDRAYEQYF
TGTGCCACCAGTGATCCCGACAGGGCCTACGAGCAGTACTTC
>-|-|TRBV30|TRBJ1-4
CAWSSGGDEKLFF
TGTGCCTGGAGTTCAGGAGGGGACGAAAAACTGTTTTTT
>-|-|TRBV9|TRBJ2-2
CASSGRAGELFF
TGTGCCAGCAGCGGGAGGGCCGGGGAGCTGTTTTTT
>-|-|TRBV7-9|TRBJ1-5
CASSLGGQPQHF
TGTGCCAGCAGCTTAGGAGGTCAGCCCCAGCATTTT
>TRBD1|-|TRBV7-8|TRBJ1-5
CASSQPDRGNQPQHF
TGTGCCAGCAGCCAACCAGACAGGGGAAATCAGCCCCAGCATTTT
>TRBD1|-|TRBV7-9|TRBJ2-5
CASSRTGVQTQYF
TGTGCCAGCAGCAGGACAGGGGTACAGACCCAGTACTTC
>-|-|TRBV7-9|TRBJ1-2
CASSPGNYGYTF
TGTGCCAGCAGCCCCGGTAACTATGGCTACACCTTC
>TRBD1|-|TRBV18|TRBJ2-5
CASSTTGGWETQYF
TGTGCCAGCTCAACCACAGGGGGCTGGGAGACCCAGTACTTC
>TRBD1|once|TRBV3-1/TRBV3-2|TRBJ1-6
CASRVTGVDSPLHF
TGTGCCAGCAGGGTGACAGGGGTTGATTCACCCCTCCACTTT
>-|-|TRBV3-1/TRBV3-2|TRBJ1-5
CASSQGTDSSPQHF
TGTGCCAGCAGCCAAGGGACGGACTCTTCGCCCCAGCATTTT
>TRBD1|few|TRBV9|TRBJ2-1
CASSKGTGSYNEQFF
TGTGCCAGCAGCAAAGGGACAGGTTCCTACAATGAGCAGTTCTTC
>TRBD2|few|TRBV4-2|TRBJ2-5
CASSQDRAGVILYF
TGTGCCAGCAGCCAAGATCGAGCGGGGGTGATACTGTACTTC